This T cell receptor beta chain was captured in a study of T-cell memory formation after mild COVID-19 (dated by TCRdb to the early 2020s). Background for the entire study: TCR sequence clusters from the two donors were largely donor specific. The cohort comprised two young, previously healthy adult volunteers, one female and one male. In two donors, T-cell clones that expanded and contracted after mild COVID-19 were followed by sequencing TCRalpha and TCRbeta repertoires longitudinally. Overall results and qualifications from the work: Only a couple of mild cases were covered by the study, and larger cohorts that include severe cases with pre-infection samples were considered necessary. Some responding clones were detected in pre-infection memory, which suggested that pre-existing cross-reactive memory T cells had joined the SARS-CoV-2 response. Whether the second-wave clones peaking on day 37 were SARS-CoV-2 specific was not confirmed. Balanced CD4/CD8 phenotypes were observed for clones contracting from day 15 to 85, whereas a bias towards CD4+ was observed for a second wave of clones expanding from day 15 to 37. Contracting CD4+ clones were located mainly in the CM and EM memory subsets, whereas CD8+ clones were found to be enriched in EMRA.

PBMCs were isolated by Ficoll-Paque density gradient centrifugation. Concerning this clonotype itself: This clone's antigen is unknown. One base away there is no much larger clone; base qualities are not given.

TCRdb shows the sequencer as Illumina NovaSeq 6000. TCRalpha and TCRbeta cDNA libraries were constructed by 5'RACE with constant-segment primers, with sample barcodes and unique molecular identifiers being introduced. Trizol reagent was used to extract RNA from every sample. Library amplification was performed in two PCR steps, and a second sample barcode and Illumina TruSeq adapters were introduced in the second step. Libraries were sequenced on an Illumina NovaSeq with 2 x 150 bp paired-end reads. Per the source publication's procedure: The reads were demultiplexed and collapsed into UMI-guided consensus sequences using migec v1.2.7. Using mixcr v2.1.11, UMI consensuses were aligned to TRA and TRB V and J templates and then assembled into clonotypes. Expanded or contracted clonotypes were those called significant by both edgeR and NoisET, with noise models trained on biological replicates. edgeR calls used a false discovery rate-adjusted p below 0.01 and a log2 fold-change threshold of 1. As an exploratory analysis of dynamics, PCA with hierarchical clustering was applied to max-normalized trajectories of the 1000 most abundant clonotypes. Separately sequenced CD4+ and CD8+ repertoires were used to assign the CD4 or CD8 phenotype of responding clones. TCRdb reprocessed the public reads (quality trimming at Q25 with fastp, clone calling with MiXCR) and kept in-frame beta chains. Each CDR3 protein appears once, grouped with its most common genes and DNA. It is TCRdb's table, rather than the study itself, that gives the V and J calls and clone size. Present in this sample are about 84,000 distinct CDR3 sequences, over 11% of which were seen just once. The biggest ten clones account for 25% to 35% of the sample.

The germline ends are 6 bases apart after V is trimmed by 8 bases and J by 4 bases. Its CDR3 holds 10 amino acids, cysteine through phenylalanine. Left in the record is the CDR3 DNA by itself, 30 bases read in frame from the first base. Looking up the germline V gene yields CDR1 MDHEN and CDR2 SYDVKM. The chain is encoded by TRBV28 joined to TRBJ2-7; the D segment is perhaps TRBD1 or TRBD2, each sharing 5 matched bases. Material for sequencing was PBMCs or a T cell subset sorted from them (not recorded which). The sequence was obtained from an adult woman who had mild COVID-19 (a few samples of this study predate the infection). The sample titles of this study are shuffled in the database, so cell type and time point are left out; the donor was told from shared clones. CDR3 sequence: CASEGYEQYF. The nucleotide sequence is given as TGTGCCAGCGAGGGGTACGAGCAGTACTTC.